Below, 32 T cell receptor beta chains from the same sample are listed, as sequenced in a study of blood T cell repertoires in COVID-19. The method was immunoSEQ multiplex PCR; TCRdb's version includes in-frame clones alone and lacks a portion of them. The profile covers 200,000 or so clones, with approximately 89% appearing a single time and under 3% taken by the ten largest. Sequenced sample: PBMCs or T cells enriched from blood (not recorded which). These receptor sequences come from a woman in her thirties or forties with acute COVID-19.

This chain uses TRBV5-5 with TRBJ1-2, with 10 bases identical to TRBD1. J gave up 5 bases and V 5 bases, and 6 bases lay outside the gene matches. Germline lookup yields CDR1 SGHKS and CDR2 YYEKEE (reference sequence). CDR3 length: 14 residues. CDR3 region: CASSTGQGGYGYTF. In DNA, the CDR3 is TGTGCCAGCAGTACTGGACAGGGGGGTTATGGCTACACCTTC.

The rearrangement links TRBV12-3 or TRBV12-4 to TRBJ2-3; D remains unclear. Trimming took 5 bases from V and 1 from J, leaving 4 bases between them. The CDR3 contains 12 residues. In DNA, the CDR3 is TGTGCCAGCAGTCATGGCACAGATACGCAGTATTTT. Amino acids: CASSHGTDTQYF.

The CDR3 here is CASSELAGGGDEQFF. The CDR3 DNA follows: TGTGCCAGCAGTGAACTAGCGGGAGGAGGCGATGAGCAGTTCTTC. This chain uses TRBV2 with TRBJ2-1, with 11 bases aligning to TRBD2. The CDR3 is 15 amino acids. Per germline, CDR1 SNHLY and CDR2 FYNNEI. The ends lost 2 bases at V and 8 bases at J; junction bases unmatched: 5. The complete variable domain, with remaining parts taken from reference TRBV2 and TRBJ2-1, reads EPEVTQTPSHQVTQMGQEVILRCVPISNHLYFYWYRQILGQKVEFLVSFYNNEISEKSEIFDDQFSVERPDGSNFTLKIRSTKLEDSAMYFCASSELAGGGDEQFFGPGTRLTVL.

The chain joins TRBV18 to TRBJ1-1; D gene uncertain. The V and J ends lost 3 bases and 2 bases respectively, with 13 bases between them. CDR1 is KGHSH and CDR2 is LQKENI in the germline V gene. The length of the CDR3 is 15 residues. The CDR3 DNA sequence: TGTGCCAGCTCACCGGAACGGTTGACAAACACTGAAGCTTTCTTT. Protein sequence: CASSPERLTNTEAFF.

The sample holds one count of this clone. The CDR3 coding sequence is TGTGCCAGCAGTGAAGCTACGGGACTTTACACCGGGGAGCTGTTTTTT. It codes for CASSEATGLYTGELFF. This sequence joins TRBV2 and TRBJ2-2, with D perhaps matching TRBD2 (6 bases). The CDR3 consists of 16 residues. In germline, CDR1 is SNHLY, CDR2 FYNNEI. V lost 0 bases to trimming and J lost 3 bases, with 11 bases between them.

The chain joins TRBV4-1 to TRBJ2-7; TRBD1 agrees at 10 bases. V lost 2 bases, J lost 3 bases, and 4 bases stayed unmatched. The CDR3 totals 15 residues. Germline CDR1 is MGHRA and CDR2 is YSYEKL. Written as DNA, the CDR3 is TGCGCCAGCAGCCAACCGGGACAGGGGTACTACGAGCAGTACTTC. Translating gives CASSQPGQGYYEQYF.

The chain couples TRBV6-1 to TRBJ2-7; D is unresolved. Trimming pared 1 base from V and 0 bases from J, leaving 7 bases between. Looked up from germline, CDR1 is MNHNS and CDR2 is SASEGT. The CDR3 spans 14 residues. CDR3 sequence (DNA): TGTGCCAGCAGTGAAGACCTAAACTCCTACGAGCAGTACTTC. It specifies CASSEDLNSYEQYF.

V usage is TRBV4-3 and J usage is TRBJ2-4; the D gene is possibly TRBD2 (5 bases). Germline CDR1 is LGHNA and CDR2 is YSLEER. V lost 1 base and J lost 1, with 11 bases in between. The CDR3 contains 16 residues. CDR3 sequence: CASSQGGGQAKNIQYF. The CDR3 DNA reads TGCGCCAGCAGCCAAGGCGGCGGGCAGGCCAAAAACATTCAGTACTTC.

J is TRBJ1-5 and V is TRBV28; TRBD1 is a possible D gene (6 bases). Trimming removed 2 bases from V and 1 base from J, with 15 bases in between. This CDR3 is 17 amino acids long. Germline lookup yields CDR1 MDHEN and CDR2 SYDVKM. The CDR3 reads CASSLLDRAFSNQPQHF. CDR3 nucleotide sequence: TGTGCCAGCAGTTTACTGGACAGAGCGTTCAGCAATCAGCCCCAGCATTTT.

The CDR3 DNA reads as TGTGCCAGCAGCTTGCGGGTCGTGGAGACCCAGTACTTC. It is translated as CASSLRVVETQYF. The rearrangement links TRBV5-6 to TRBJ2-5; no firm D call. Trimming pared 1 base from V and 5 bases from J, leaving 9 bases between. The germline V gene has CDR1 SGHDT and CDR2 YYEEEE. The CDR3 loop spans 13 amino acids. The whole variable domain, remainder taken from reference TRBV5-6 and TRBJ2-5, is DAGVTQSPTHLIKTRGQQVTLRCSPKSGHDTVSWYQQALGQGPQFIFQYYEEEERQRGNFPDRFSGHQFPNYSSELNVNALLLGDSALYLCASSLRVVETQYFGPGTRLLVL.

The chain uses TRBV14 and TRBJ2-3, with D possibly TRBD2 on 5 matching bases. The germline V gene encodes CDR1 SGHDN and CDR2 FVKESK. This CDR3 spans 17 amino acids. Between the trimmed V and J ends, which lost 1 base and 5 bases, there was a span of 19 bases. CDR3 in amino acids: CASSQAAATKVRDTQYF. As DNA, the CDR3 is TGTGCCAGCAGCCAAGCCGCCGCGACTAAAGTTAGAGATACGCAGTATTTT.

The gene calls are TRBV6-5 and TRBJ2-3; tentative D call: TRBD2 (5 bases). Germline V gene data show CDR1 as MNHEY and CDR2 as SVGAGI. The CDR3 runs to 16 residues. V lost 0 bases to trimming and J lost 6 bases, with 16 bases between them. In DNA, the CDR3 is TGTGCCAGCAGTTACTCTTTTTCGGTTGGGAGTGATACGCAGTATTTT. Amino acid sequence: CASSYSFSVGSDTQYF.

The chain links TRBV27 to TRBJ2-7; D unresolved. Trimming took off 3 bases at V and 3 bases at J, with 9 bases between the two ends. This CDR3 contains 13 residues. From germline, CDR1 is MNHEY and CDR2 SMNVEV (reference sequence). Here the CDR3 reads CASSLGRIYEQYF. CDR3 nucleotide sequence: TGTGCCAGCAGTTTGGGCAGGATCTACGAGCAGTACTTC.

This rearrangement joins TRBV19 to TRBJ1-5; D gene unclear. Germline CDR1 is LNHDA and CDR2 is SQIVND (reference sequence). This CDR3 is 16 amino acids long. The V and J ends lost 7 bases and 2 bases respectively, with 18 bases between them. In DNA form, the CDR3 reads TGTGCCAGTAATCCCGGAGGCATGATCGGCAATCAGCCCCAGCATTTT. Amino acid sequence: CASNPGGMIGNQPQHF.

The chain has TRBV2 and TRBJ2-2; no firm D call. CDR1 SNHLY and CDR2 FYNNEI come from the germline V gene. The CDR3 consists of 16 residues. V was clipped by 10 bases and J by 0 bases, with 18 bases between them. The CDR3 DNA reads as TGTGCCACCCTGACGTCCCAGGTGTCGAACACCGGGGAGCTGTTTTTT. The encoded protein is CATLTSQVSNTGELFF.

The chain carries TRBV30 and TRBJ1-2; TRBD1 aligns across 8 bases. V dropped 0 bases and J dropped 8; count of bases not matched to a gene: 8. CDR3 length: 14 amino acids. Germline V gene data show CDR1 as GTSNPN and CDR2 as SVGIG (reference sequence). The CDR3 loop is CAWSVGQGAGGYTF. CDR3 sequence (DNA): TGTGCCTGGAGTGTTGGCCAGGGGGCGGGAGGCTACACCTTC.

The chain combines TRBV27 with TRBJ2-3, with TRBD2 identical over 14 bases. Trimming took 2 bases from V and 5 from J; bases not matched to a gene: 18. Germline V gene sequence: CDR1 MNHEY, CDR2 SMNVEV (reference sequence). This CDR3 is 21 amino acids long. CDR3 DNA sequence: TGTGCCAGCAGTTTACTATCCCCCCGGACTAGCGGGGGGCCGGTTGGAGATACGCAGTATTTT. It encodes CASSLLSPRTSGGPVGDTQYF.

The rearrangement uses TRBV28 and TRBJ1-6; D possibly corresponds to TRBD1 (5 bases). The CDR3 length is 16 residues. The V end was cut by 2 bases, the J end by 6 bases, with 14 bases between. The V gene's germline CDR1 is MDHEN and CDR2 SYDVKM. Here the CDR3 DNA reads TGTGCCAGCAGTTTAGGGGGGGGAGACGTTAATTCACCCCTCCACTTT. This sequence encodes CASSLGGGDVNSPLHF.

This rearrangement joins TRBV5-1 to TRBJ2-5; D unclear. Trimming stripped 4 bases from V and 3 bases from J, with 7 bases between. CDR1 and CDR2 (germline): SGHRS, YFSETQ. The CDR3 is 12 residues long. For the CDR3, the DNA is TGCGCCAGCAGCCACACAGAAGAGACCCAGTACTTC. Translating gives CASSHTEETQYF.

The chain recombines TRBV19 with TRBJ2-6, with 10 positions matching TRBD1. Germline loops: CDR1 LNHDA, CDR2 SQIVND (reference sequence). The CDR3 extends over 17 amino acids. Trimming cost V 7 bases and J 4 bases; bases outside gene matches: 10. The CDR3 sequence: CASTPGTGASGANVLTF. CDR3 nucleotides: TGTGCCAGTACACCGGGGACAGGGGCTTCGGGGGCCAACGTCCTGACTTTC. The full variable domain, with the rest looked up from reference TRBV19 and TRBJ2-6, is DGGITQSPKYLFRKEGQNVTLSCEQNLNHDAMYWYRQDPGQGLRLIYYSQIVNDFQKGDIAEGYSVSREKKESFPLTVTSAQKNPTAFYLCASTPGTGASGANVLTFGAGSRLTVL.

V gene TRBV29-1 combines with J gene TRBJ2-5; D perhaps matches TRBD2 (5 bases). Germline lookup yields CDR1 SQVTM and CDR2 ANQGSEA. The CDR3 is made up of 12 amino acids. Trimming left V 5 bases short and J 5 bases short, with 12 bases between. The CDR3 region has the DNA TGCAGCGTTCGGGGAGTTAGGGAGACCCAGTACTTC. Its translation: CSVRGVRETQYF.

The chain joins TRBV6-5 to TRBJ1-2; unclear D gene. This CDR3 has 15 amino acids. V shed 7 bases and J shed 7 bases, with 22 bases lying between them. Germline loops: CDR1 MNHEY, CDR2 SVGAGI. Here the CDR3 DNA reads TGTGCCAGCACAACCTCCGGACTCAAAGTGGGTGGCTACACCTTC. It encodes CASTTSGLKVGGYTF.

The rearrangement links TRBV5-1 to TRBJ1-6; no definite D call. From germline, CDR1 is SGHRS and CDR2 YFSETQ. The CDR3 spans 13 residues. Trimming removed 5 bases at V and 10 bases at J, with 13 bases between. DNA of the CDR3: TGCGCCAGCAGTCCGGACTTCCCCTCACCCCTCCACTTT. Encoded protein: CASSPDFPSPLHF. The full variable domain, with the rest looked up from reference TRBV5-1 and TRBJ1-6, is KAGVTQTPRYLIKTRGQQVTLSCSPISGHRSVSWYQQTPGQGLQFLFEYFSETQRNKGNFPGRFSGRQFSNSRSEMNVSTLELGDSALYLCASSPDFPSPLHFGNGTRLTVT.

The chain uses TRBV28 and TRBJ2-3, with TRBD2 as a possible D gene (6 bases). Trimming cost V 7 bases and J 0 bases, with 23 bases left between them. Germline CDR1 is MDHEN and CDR2 is SYDVKM. The CDR3 runs 18 residues. In nucleotides, the CDR3 is TGTGCCAGCACGCCCCTGGAGGTAGCGGAGCCAAGCACAGATACGCAGTATTTT. This codes for CASTPLEVAEPSTDTQYF.

V and J are TRBV19 and TRBJ1-2, with 7 bases fitting TRBD1. The germline gives CDR1 LNHDA, CDR2 SQIVND (reference sequence). After removal of 4 bases from V and 4 bases from J, the junction contained 6 bases not matched to a gene. This CDR3 spans 14 amino acids. Here the CDR3 reads CASSKGAGGYGYTF. The CDR3, as DNA: TGTGCCAGTAGTAAGGGCGCAGGGGGCTATGGCTACACCTTC.

This clone came up once. The gene calls are TRBV30 and TRBJ2-7, with 10 bases aligning to TRBD2. Per the germline V gene, CDR1 is GTSNPN and CDR2 is SVGIG (reference sequence). V shed 3 bases and J 4 bases; nucleotides not matched to a gene: 9. The CDR3 covers 15 residues. CDR3 nucleotides: TGTGCCTGGAGGCCTCCGGGACTAGCGTCTTACGAGCAGTACTTC. Protein sequence: CAWRPPGLASYEQYF.

The chain carries TRBV19 and TRBJ1-6; 7 bases are a match to TRBD1. The CDR3 runs 19 residues. Losses at the gene ends were 3 bases for V and 0 bases for J; bases not matched to a gene: 11. From germline, CDR1 is LNHDA and CDR2 SQIVND (reference sequence). The CDR3 sequence is CASSMGQSGTSSYNSPLHF. The CDR3 nucleotides read TGTGCCAGTAGTATGGGACAGAGTGGGACGAGCTCCTATAATTCACCCCTCCACTTT. The variable domain in full, with the rest retrieved from reference TRBV19 and TRBJ1-6, is DGGITQSPKYLFRKEGQNVTLSCEQNLNHDAMYWYRQDPGQGLRLIYYSQIVNDFQKGDIAEGYSVSREKKESFPLTVTSAQKNPTAFYLCASSMGQSGTSSYNSPLHFGNGTRLTVT.

This clone was seen once. V is TRBV30 and J is TRBJ2-3; maybe TRBD1 (6 bases). Germline V CDR1 and CDR2: GTSNPN, SVGIG (reference sequence). V was clipped by 0 bases and J by 2 bases, with 12 bases between them. The CDR3 has 15 residues. The CDR3 spells CAWSVSTGLTDTQYF. CDR3 in DNA: TGTGCCTGGAGTGTAAGCACAGGGCTCACAGATACGCAGTATTTT.

The chain has TRBV3-1 (or the pseudogene TRBV3-2) and TRBJ1-1, with D perhaps TRBD1 (5 bases). The CDR3 spans 17 residues. The germline gives CDR1 LGHDT, CDR2 YNNKEL (reference sequence). V dropped 4 bases and J dropped 6 bases, with 24 bases sitting between them. DNA for the CDR3: TGTGCCAGCAGCCCATACGGGGGGGTCAACAACATCCCTGAAGCTTTCTTT. Protein: CASSPYGGVNNIPEAFF.

The chain couples TRBV19 to TRBJ2-5; weak D call: TRBD2 (6 bases). Germline assignment: CDR1 LNHDA and CDR2 SQIVND (reference sequence). V was trimmed by 5 bases and J by 0 bases, leaving 16 bases between them. The length of the CDR3 is 16 residues. The DNA of the CDR3 is TGTGCCAGTAGTGCGCCGGGACTGTATGACCAAGAGACCCAGTACTTC. Encoded protein: CASSAPGLYDQETQYF.

J is TRBJ2-7 and V is TRBV6-6; TRBD2 matches at 9 bases. CDR3 length equals 16 residues. Trimming at V came to 4 bases and at J to 4 bases, leaving 11 bases not matched to a gene. Germline V gene data show CDR1 as MNHNY and CDR2 as SVGAGI (reference sequence). In DNA, the CDR3 is TGTGCCAGCAGTTCCACCTCAGCGGGGGGAAGGTACGAGCAGTACTTC. It encodes CASSSTSAGGRYEQYF.

The J gene is TRBJ2-6, the V gene TRBV19; D uncertain. The CDR3 is 15 residues long. Germline lookup yields CDR1 LNHDA and CDR2 SQIVND (reference sequence). V lost 0 bases and J lost 0, with 3 bases in between. CDR3: CASSIDNSGANVLTF. The DNA of the CDR3 is TGTGCCAGTAGTATAGATAACTCTGGGGCCAACGTCCTGACTTTC.